The 30 T cell receptor beta chains listed next were all sequenced from one sample in a study of Tregs in tolerant kidney transplant recipients. Libraries were prepared by immunoSEQ multiplex PCR; TCRdb keeps only in-frame clonotypes and omits some of them. The data hold 54,000 or so clones, with about 90% observed a single time. The nonmyeloablative bone marrow transplants came from related graft donors, with transient mixed chimerism. This material consisted of CD8+ T cells from blood (PBMCs), taken 24 months after the transplant. The receptor source for this set is a human patient who received a combined kidney and bone marrow transplant. A share of the T cells may be of graft donor origin.

The V and J genes are TRBV30 and TRBJ1-1; D gene uncertain. The V end lost 5 bases, the J end lost 5 bases, and 9 bases lay between the germline ends. The CDR3 has 11 residues. CDR1 is GTSNPN and CDR2 is SVGIG in the germline V gene (reference sequence). CDR3 nucleotide sequence: TGTGCCTGGGTCCGAGGGACTGAAGCTTTCTTT. Translated: CAWVRGTEAFF.

This sequence joins TRBV7-3 and TRBJ2-2; a weak D match, TRBD1 (6 bases). V lost 4 bases and J lost 7, with 16 bases in between. CDR3 size: 15 residues. The germline CDR1 and CDR2 sequences are SGHTA and FQGTGA. CDR3 in amino acids: CASSSSLQGDGELFF. Here the CDR3 DNA reads TGTGCCAGCAGCTCCTCCTTACAGGGAGACGGGGAGCTGTTTTTT. The full variable domain, rest sourced from reference TRBV7-3 and TRBJ2-2, is GAGVSQTPSNKVTEKGKYVELRCDPISGHTALYWYRQSLGQGPEFLIYFQGTGAADDSGLPNDRFFAVRPEGSVSTLKIQRTERGDSAVYLCASSSSLQGDGELFFGEGSRLTVL.

The chain uses TRBV9 and TRBJ1-5; TRBD1 matches 7 bases. CDR1 SGDLS and CDR2 YYNGEE come from the germline V gene. This CDR3 comprises 14 residues. With 7 bases clipped from V and 6 bases from J, the junction kept 10 bases outside the gene matches. The CDR3 loop is CASGREGGFQPQHF. CDR3 coding DNA: TGTGCCAGCGGTCGTGAAGGGGGCTTTCAGCCCCAGCATTTT.

This clone was recorded once. The chain has TRBV4-3 and TRBJ2-7; 9 positions agree with TRBD2. This CDR3 region has 16 residues. Germline V lookup: CDR1 LGHNA, CDR2 YSLEER. Trimming removed 1 base from V and 5 bases from J; junction bases left unmatched: 9. CDR3 residues: CASSQVLSAGGHEQYF. The CDR3 region has the DNA TGCGCCAGCAGCCAAGTACTATCAGCGGGGGGCCACGAGCAGTACTTC.

The genes are TRBV28 and TRBJ2-7, with 7 bases that match TRBD1. Trimming removed 6 bases from V and 2 bases from J; junction bases left unmatched: 10. Looked up from germline, CDR1 is MDHEN and CDR2 is SYDVKM. This CDR3 is 15 amino acids long. The CDR3 region has the DNA TGTGCCAGCAGGAACCCGGGACAGAGCCCCTACGAGCAGTACTTC. Protein product: CASRNPGQSPYEQYF.

To note about this clone: In the same sample, other DNA sequences code for this CDR3. The chain is built from TRBV4-2 and TRBJ2-7; maybe TRBD2 (5 bases). Trimming left V 0 bases short and J 9 bases short, with 21 bases between. Germline assignment: CDR1 LGHNA and CDR2 YNFKEQ. This CDR3 is 16 amino acids long. The CDR3 DNA follows: TGTGCCAGCAGCCAAGACCCCCACACCATAGCCGCGGGGCAGTACTTC. As protein: CASSQDPHTIAAGQYF.

This chain connects TRBV28 to TRBJ1-1; the match to TRBD1 covers 7 bases. The CDR3 totals 14 residues. Germline-derived CDR1 and CDR2 are MDHEN and SYDVKM. Trimming at V came to 4 bases and at J to 4 bases, leaving 6 bases not matched to a gene. Here the CDR3 DNA reads TGTGCCAGCAGTTCACAGACAGGGTTCACTGAAGCTTTCTTT. This translates into CASSSQTGFTEAFF.

As for this clone: The sample holds other DNA sequences that translate to the same CDR3. The rearrangement links TRBV27 to TRBJ1-6; 9 positions agree with TRBD1. V dropped 6 bases and J dropped 6; count of bases not matched to a gene: 3. The CDR3 extends over 14 amino acids. Germline assignment: CDR1 MNHEY and CDR2 SMNVEV (reference sequence). In DNA, the CDR3 is TGTGCCAGCAGCCTGGGACAGGGTAATTCACCCCTCCACTTT. It codes for CASSLGQGNSPLHF.

This chain joins TRBV2 and TRBJ2-7; 11 nucleotides match TRBD2. V shed 3 bases, J shed 6 bases, and the junction held 10 bases outside the gene matches. Germline V gene data show CDR1 as SNHLY and CDR2 as FYNNEI. This CDR3 spans 16 amino acids. CDR3 nucleotide sequence: TGTGCCAGCAGTGATCCCTTAGCGGGAGGGCCGGTCGAGCAGTACTTC. The encoded protein is CASSDPLAGGPVEQYF.

This chain joins TRBV19 and TRBJ2-5; 7 bases match TRBD2. Germline V lookup: CDR1 LNHDA, CDR2 SQIVND (reference sequence). With 6 bases clipped from V and 5 bases from J, the junction kept 27 bases outside the gene matches. The CDR3 has 20 residues. The CDR3 protein is CASSLLGLVKPAHERETQYF. In nucleotides, the CDR3 is TGTGCCAGTAGCCTCCTCGGACTAGTCAAACCCGCCCATGAAAGGGAGACCCAGTACTTC. Looking up the rest from reference TRBV19 and TRBJ2-5 gives the full variable domain: DGGITQSPKYLFRKEGQNVTLSCEQNLNHDAMYWYRQDPGQGLRLIYYSQIVNDFQKGDIAEGYSVSREKKESFPLTVTSAQKNPTAFYLCASSLLGLVKPAHERETQYFGPGTRLLVL.

The V and J genes are TRBV28 and TRBJ1-5, with 9 bases fitting TRBD1. The germline V gene has CDR1 MDHEN and CDR2 SYDVKM. V trimming: 5 bases; J trimming: 7 bases; junction bases outside the gene matches: 6. CDR3 length: 14 residues. The CDR3 here is CASSTGTGFQPQHF. CDR3 nucleotide sequence: TGTGCCAGCAGTACCGGGACAGGGTTCCAGCCCCAGCATTTT.

The chain links TRBV27 to TRBJ2-7; TRBD2 matches at 7 bases. This CDR3 has 15 residues. V shed 8 bases and J 6 bases; nucleotides not matched to a gene: 16. In germline, CDR1 is MNHEY, CDR2 SMNVEV (reference sequence). The DNA for the CDR3 is TGTGCCAGCTCGGCGTTCACAGCGGGATTAGGCGAGCAGTACTTC. Its translation: CASSAFTAGLGEQYF.

The chain recombines TRBV27 with TRBJ2-1; TRBD2 matches at 14 bases. CDR1 and CDR2 from the germline V gene are MNHEY and SMNVEV (reference sequence). The V segment lost 5 bases and the J segment 8 bases; nucleotides outside the gene matches: 5. The CDR3 is 15 amino acids. CDR3 sequence reads: CASSLTSGGAHEQFF. CDR3 nucleotides: TGTGCCAGCAGTCTGACTAGCGGGGGGGCCCATGAGCAGTTCTTC.

This clone appeared a few times. This rearrangement joins TRBV5-4 to TRBJ2-7, with D possibly matching TRBD2 (6 bases). Germline values: CDR1 SGHNT, CDR2 YYREEE (reference sequence). The CDR3 loop spans 15 amino acids. With 7 bases removed from V and 0 bases from J, the gap between germline ends came to 17 bases. CDR3 DNA sequence: TGTGCCAGCGGACGGGACTCGGAGGGCTCCTACGAGCAGTACTTC. Translated, it gives CASGRDSEGSYEQYF.

As to this clone: Germline and junction disagree at one end, which may indicate a read error. V is TRBV7-9 and J is TRBJ1-1; 9 positions agree with TRBD1. The CDR3 sequence is 12 residues long. Per germline, CDR1 SEHNR and CDR2 FQNEAQ (reference sequence). The CDR3 reads CAGSLGTGEAFF. The CDR3 region has the DNA TGTGCCGGCAGCTTAGGGACAGGGGAAGCTTTCTTT.

This chain joins TRBV11-2 and TRBJ2-5; 7 nucleotides align to TRBD1. CDR3 length: 16 amino acids. From germline, CDR1 is SGHAT and CDR2 FQNNGV. V was clipped by 1 base and J by 1 base; unmatched bases: 6. In DNA, the CDR3 is TGTGCCAGCAGCTTAGGAACAGGGGAGACCCAAGAGACCCAGTACTTC. This encodes CASSLGTGETQETQYF.

The rearrangement links TRBV4-1 to TRBJ2-2; 8 bases are a match to TRBD2. CDR1 and CDR2 from the germline V gene are MGHRA and YSYEKL. The J segment lost 3 bases and the V segment lost 2 bases, leaving 11 bases of the junction unmatched. This CDR3 is built from 18 residues. The CDR3, as DNA: TGCGCCAGCAGCCAAAGAGGCCCCCGGGGGGGCGACACCGGGGAGCTGTTTTTT. Its translation: CASSQRGPRGGDTGELFF.

CDR3 DNA: TGTGCCAGCAGACACGGACAGGGGAAGACTGAAGCTTTCTTT. Translated, it gives CASRHGQGKTEAFF. The J gene is TRBJ1-1, the V gene TRBV7-2, with 9 bases that match TRBD1. The germline V gene has CDR1 SGHTA and CDR2 FQGNSA. This CDR3 contains 14 residues. J gave up 5 bases and V 6 bases, and 7 bases lay outside the gene matches.

This clone was seen a single time. The chain employs TRBV4-2 and TRBJ2-2; no clear D. The ends were cut back, 1 base at V and 6 bases at J, with 6 bases in the middle. The CDR3 consists of 13 residues. Germline CDR1 and CDR2: LGHNA and YNFKEQ. The CDR3 coding sequence is TGTGCCAGCAGCCAAGGGCTAGCCGGGGAGCTGTTTTTT. Translated, it gives CASSQGLAGELFF.

The V gene is TRBV5-4, the J gene TRBJ2-3; D unclear. Trimming removed 0 bases at V and 0 bases at J, with 11 bases between. The CDR3 consists of 16 residues. Germline lookup yields CDR1 SGHNT and CDR2 YYREEE (reference sequence). The CDR3, as DNA: TGTGCCAGCAGCTTGGGACTCGCTACTAGCACAGATACGCAGTATTTT. It encodes CASSLGLATSTDTQYF. Based on the CDR3 plus reference TRBV5-4 and TRBJ2-3, the full variable domain is ETGVTQSPTHLIKTRGQQVTLRCSSQSGHNTVSWYQQALGQGPQFIFQYYREEENGRGNFPPRFSGLQFPNYSSELNVNALELDDSALYLCASSLGLATSTDTQYFGPGTRLTVL.

The V call is TRBV11-2, the J call TRBJ2-1, with 11 bases that match TRBD2. The germline gives CDR1 SGHAT, CDR2 FQNNGV. Trimming took 5 bases from V and 10 from J; bases not matched to a gene: 10. This CDR3 comprises 15 residues. CDR3 bases: TGTGCCAGCAGCCCCGGGACTAGCGGCCTCGGGGAGCAGTTCTTC. Translation gives CASSPGTSGLGEQFF.

This chain connects TRBV5-8 to TRBJ2-7; the match to TRBD1 covers 7 bases. The length of the CDR3 is 15 residues. V lost 0 bases, J lost 0 bases, and 3 bases stayed unmatched. Per germline, CDR1 SGHTS and CDR2 YDEGEE. CDR3 DNA sequence: TGTGCCAGCAGCTTGGGGGACAGCCTCTCCTACGAGCAGTACTTC. Protein: CASSLGDSLSYEQYF.

The chain employs TRBV19 and TRBJ1-5; tentatively, D is TRBD1 (6 bases). CDR1 is LNHDA, CDR2 SQIVND, per germline (reference sequence). This CDR3 has 15 amino acids. V was pared by 3 bases and J by 4 bases, with 13 bases between. As DNA, the CDR3 is TGTGCCAGTAGTATCGGGACACAAGGGAATCAGCCCCAGCATTTT. Translated, it gives CASSIGTQGNQPQHF.

The CDR3, as DNA: TGTGCCAGCACCCGGGGGGGACCCAAGGGGGCCGGGGAGCTGTTTTTT. It specifies CASTRGGPKGAGELFF. The V and J genes are TRBV7-8 and TRBJ2-2; TRBD2 aligns across 8 bases. Germline CDR1 and CDR2: SGHVS and FQNEAQ. The CDR3 is made up of 16 amino acids. The ends lost 7 bases at V and 6 bases at J; junction bases unmatched: 13.

The CDR3: CASSQGTGEQETQYF. The CDR3 DNA reads TGCGCCAGCAGCCAAGGTACAGGGGAACAAGAGACCCAGTACTTC. The rearrangement joins TRBV4-3 to TRBJ2-5; 7 nucleotides line up with TRBD1. Germline trimming cut 1 base from V and 2 bases from J; bases unmatched to any gene: 4. This CDR3 contains 15 residues. Per the germline V gene, CDR1 is LGHNA and CDR2 is YSLEER.

This clone has just a few counts. The V call is TRBV6-7, the J call TRBJ1-2, with 8 bases that match TRBD1. TRBV6-7 is known as an ORF, though its function is uncertain. V lost 0 bases and J lost 3; bases outside the gene matches: 6. The CDR3 sequence is 16 residues long. The CDR3 DNA reads TGTGCCAGCAGTTACTCGATGACAGGGGAATACTATGGCTACACCTTC. This sequence encodes CASSYSMTGEYYGYTF.

This clone came up once. V and J are TRBV2 and TRBJ2-5, with D unclear. The J call is uncertain, as TRBJ2-7 better fits the DNA end. In germline, CDR1 is SNHLY, CDR2 FYNNEI. The CDR3 spans 15 residues. CDR3 sequence reads: CASSGIGLSSYEQYF. CDR3 in DNA: TGTGCCAGCAGTGGAATAGGCCTTAGCTCCTACGAGCAGTACTTC.

This clone appeared a few times. The chain combines TRBV7-2 with TRBJ2-3; 13 bases are shared with TRBD2. CDR3 length: 16 residues. V trimming: 6 bases; J trimming: 1 base; junction bases outside the gene matches: 4. CDR1 is SGHTA, CDR2 FQGNSA, per germline. In DNA, the CDR3 is TGTGCCAGCAGTTGGGGGACTAGCGGGGGCACAGATACGCAGTATTTT. Translated: CASSWGTSGGTDTQYF.

The chain links TRBV7-2 to TRBJ1-5, with D perhaps matching TRBD1 (6 bases). Germline-derived CDR1 and CDR2 are SGHTA and FQGNSA. V was cut by 4 bases and J by 1 base, with 14 bases left in between. This CDR3 is 16 amino acids long. CDR3 nucleotide sequence: TGTGCCAGCAGCTCCTATGGGGGCGTAAGCAATCAGCCCCAGCATTTT. Residues: CASSSYGGVSNQPQHF.

This clone was detected once. The gene calls are TRBV5-6 and TRBJ2-3; D is unresolved. CDR1 SGHDT and CDR2 YYEEEE come from the germline V gene. V was shortened by 2 bases and J by 4 bases, with 5 bases between the two germline ends. This CDR3 contains 12 residues. This CDR3 reads CASSFPADTQYF. CDR3 DNA: TGTGCCAGCAGCTTCCCCGCAGATACGCAGTATTTT.